Each of the 27 T cell receptor beta chains below was sequenced from the same sample in a study of CD8 T cells in ankylosing spondylitis. Each CDR3 protein is one row after TCRdb ran MiXCR on the 5' RACE reads. Among 250,000 to 300,000 distinct CDR3 sequences, about 20% were seen once, and the ten largest hold around 7.8%. Sequenced material: blood, either unsorted or a sorted T cell fraction (not recorded which). The source is a male donor with ankylosing spondylitis or in good health (not recorded which).

This clonotype occurred a few times. J is TRBJ2-1 and V is TRBV9, with 7 positions matching TRBD2. The CDR3 has 17 amino acids. J lost 5 bases, V lost 0 bases, and 11 bases had no gene match. Looked up from germline, CDR1 is SGDLS and CDR2 is YYNGEE. The CDR3: CASSVGWLAVIDNEQFF. CDR3 nucleotides: TGTGCCAGCAGCGTAGGGTGGCTAGCGGTTATAGACAATGAGCAGTTCTTC. The full variable domain, in which reference TRBV9 and TRBJ2-1 provide the parts outside the CDR3, is DSGVTQTPKHLITATGQRVTLRCSPRSGDLSVYWYQQSLDQGLQFLIQYYNGEERAKGNILERFSAQQFPDLHSELNLSSLELGDSALYFCASSVGWLAVIDNEQFFGPGTRLTVL.

The gene calls are TRBV10-3 and TRBJ2-3; possibly TRBD1 for D (6 bases). Trimming left V 7 bases short and J 5 bases short, with 16 bases between. Germline V gene sequence: CDR1 ENHRY, CDR2 SYGVKD. The CDR3 extends over 14 amino acids. CDR3 region: CAINRGGQGDTQYF. CDR3 DNA: TGTGCCATCAATCGTGGGGGCCAGGGAGATACGCAGTATTTT.

V gene TRBV12-3 or TRBV12-4 combines with J gene TRBJ2-3; D may match TRBD1 or TRBD2 (5 bases each). The CDR3 runs 16 residues. V lost 6 bases to trimming and J lost 5 bases, with 21 bases between them. The CDR3 protein is CASSLDAGALGDTQYF. CDR3 in DNA: TGTGCCAGCAGCCTAGATGCCGGGGCCCTCGGAGATACGCAGTATTTT.

The V gene is TRBV14, the J gene TRBJ1-2; weak D call: TRBD1 (6 bases). Germline V lookup: CDR1 SGHDN, CDR2 FVKESK. Trimming removed 2 bases from V and 8 bases from J, with 18 bases in between. The CDR3 contains 15 residues. The CDR3, as DNA: TGTGCCAGCAGCCAAAAGACAGGTCAGGCGGGAGGCTACACCTTC. As protein: CASSQKTGQAGGYTF.

In this sample, this clonotype turned up many times. The CDR3 DNA reads TGCGCCAGCAGCTTGGCCGTATCGAATGAGCAGTTCTTC. Protein sequence: CASSLAVSNEQFF. The gene calls are TRBV5-1 and TRBJ2-1; D not resolved. V lost 0 bases to trimming and J lost 7 bases, with 8 bases between them. The CDR3 is made up of 13 amino acids. Per germline, CDR1 SGHRS and CDR2 YFSETQ. The full variable domain, completed using reference TRBV5-1 and TRBJ2-1, is KAGVTQTPRYLIKTRGQQVTLSCSPISGHRSVSWYQQTPGQGLQFLFEYFSETQRNKGNFPGRFSGRQFSNSRSEMNVSTLELGDSALYLCASSLAVSNEQFFGPGTRLTVL.

This clonotype has at least ten counts. V and J are TRBV24-1 and TRBJ1-1; D remains unclear. Looked up from germline, CDR1 is KGHDR and CDR2 is SFDVKD. The V gene lost 4 bases and the J gene lost 3 bases, with 8 bases spanning the gap. The CDR3 has 13 amino acids. The CDR3 spells CATSEGLDTEAFF. CDR3 coding DNA: TGTGCCACCAGTGAGGGATTGGACACTGAAGCTTTCTTT.

This clonotype appeared many times. This chain links TRBV30 with TRBJ2-2, with D possibly matching TRBD1 (5 bases). V was pared by 3 bases and J by 5 bases, with 10 bases between. Germline CDR1 and CDR2: GTSNPN and SVGIG (reference sequence). The CDR3 is made up of 13 amino acids. The CDR3 region is CAWRLTATGELFF. DNA of the CDR3: TGTGCCTGGAGACTGACAGCTACCGGGGAGCTGTTTTTT.

DNA for the CDR3: TGCGCCAGCAGCTTGGTTCCGGACTCTGGGGCCAACGTCCTGACTTTC. This gives the protein CASSLVPDSGANVLTF. The chain links TRBV5-1 to TRBJ2-6; D uncertain. The CDR3 contains 16 residues. Between the trimmed V and J ends, which lost 0 bases and 0 bases, there was a span of 7 bases. Germline V gene lookup returns CDR1 SGHRS and CDR2 YFSETQ.

The CDR3 bases are TGTGCCAGCAGTTACGGAACAGGGGGCCACAATCAGCCCCAGCATTTT. This translates into CASSYGTGGHNQPQHF. J is TRBJ1-5 and V is TRBV6-5, with 9 bases fitting TRBD1. V lost 2 bases and J lost 3; bases outside the gene matches: 5. This CDR3 spans 16 amino acids. Germline V gene sequence: CDR1 MNHEY, CDR2 SVGAGI.

This clonotype turned up a few times. The gene calls are TRBV9 and TRBJ2-1, with D unclear. Between the trimmed V and J ends, which lost 2 bases and 9 bases, there was a span of 12 bases. Germline V lookup: CDR1 SGDLS, CDR2 YYNGEE. The CDR3 loop spans 13 amino acids. The CDR3 sequence is CASSVVRSFEQFF. The CDR3 DNA follows: TGTGCCAGCAGCGTGGTCAGGAGTTTTGAGCAGTTCTTC. The full variable domain, with the rest looked up from reference TRBV9 and TRBJ2-1, is DSGVTQTPKHLITATGQRVTLRCSPRSGDLSVYWYQQSLDQGLQFLIQYYNGEERAKGNILERFSAQQFPDLHSELNLSSLELGDSALYFCASSVVRSFEQFFGPGTRLTVL.

The chain carries TRBV14 and TRBJ1-1, with D perhaps TRBD1 (5 bases). This CDR3 is 15 amino acids long. The V end lost 4 bases, the J end lost 1 base, and 13 bases lay between the germline ends. Per the germline V gene, CDR1 is SGHDN and CDR2 is FVKESK. CDR3 residues: CASSPWDGKNTEAFF. The CDR3 coding sequence is TGTGCCAGCAGCCCCTGGGACGGGAAGAACACTGAAGCTTTCTTT.

This clonotype was observed a handful of times. The V gene is TRBV6-1, the J gene TRBJ1-5; TRBD1 agrees at 7 bases. Unmatched junction bases numbered 5, after V lost 6 bases and J lost 0 bases. Germline V CDR1 and CDR2: MNHNS, SASEGT. This CDR3 has 15 amino acids. CDR3 nucleotide sequence: TGTGCCAGCAGACAACAGGGGAATAGCAATCAGCCCCAGCATTTT. Protein sequence: CASRQQGNSNQPQHF.

This clonotype was seen just once. The rearrangement links TRBV5-1 to TRBJ2-5; D unresolved. The germline V gene has CDR1 SGHRS and CDR2 YFSETQ. V was cut by 0 bases and J by 4 bases, with 16 bases left in between. This CDR3 contains 16 residues. For the CDR3, the DNA is TGCGCCAGCAGCTTGGCCTCTCTGGGTTGGCGAGAGACCCAGTACTTC. It encodes CASSLASLGWRETQYF.

This clonotype came up many times. The rearrangement links TRBV29-1 to TRBJ2-2, with D tentatively TRBD2 (5 bases). V lost 3 bases and J lost 9, with 14 bases in between. The CDR3 is 13 amino acids. Germline-derived CDR1 and CDR2 are SQVTM and ANQGSEA. DNA of the CDR3: TGCAGCGTTGAGTCGGGGTATTCCAGGGAGCTGTTTTTT. Protein product: CSVESGYSRELFF.

In DNA form, the CDR3 reads TGTGCCAGCTCACTATCGCCCCAGCATTTT. Residues: CASSLSPQHF. The V call is TRBV27, the J call TRBJ1-5, with D hard to call. There are 10 residues in the CDR3. Looked up from germline, CDR1 is MNHEY and CDR2 is SMNVEV (reference sequence). Trimming took 8 bases from V and 9 from J, leaving 8 bases between them.

This clonotype has just a few counts. The chain employs TRBV18 and TRBJ2-1, with D uncertain. V was trimmed by 2 bases and J by 3 bases, leaving 11 bases between them. This CDR3 has 15 amino acids. Germline-derived CDR1 and CDR2 are KGHSH and LQKENI. The CDR3 nucleotides are TGTGCCAGCTCACCATACACCTCCTTCTACAATGAGCAGTTCTTC. Translation: CASSPYTSFYNEQFF.

This chain connects TRBV4-1 to TRBJ2-3; 10 nucleotides agree with TRBD2. J was trimmed by 1 base and V by 0 bases; bases with no gene match: 4. The CDR3 sequence is 17 residues long. Germline CDR1 is MGHRA and CDR2 is YSYEKL. CDR3 bases: TGCGCCAGCAGCCAAGATCTAGCGGGAGTTGGCACAGATACGCAGTATTTT. Amino acid sequence: CASSQDLAGVGTDTQYF.

This clonotype was detected only a few times. The chain uses TRBV20-1 and TRBJ2-1, with 9 bases matching TRBD2. Germline assignment: CDR1 DFQATT and CDR2 SNEGSKA (reference sequence). CDR3 length: 14 amino acids. The ends lost 6 bases at V and 2 bases at J; junction bases unmatched: 5. CDR3 DNA sequence: TGCAGTGCCAATAGCGGGAGAGCCTACAATGAGCAGTTCTTC. Its protein is CSANSGRAYNEQFF.

This clonotype was detected a few times. The chain has TRBV5-1 and TRBJ2-1; D is possibly TRBD2 (6 bases). Trimming removed 3 bases from V and 4 bases from J, with 14 bases in between. Per germline, CDR1 SGHRS and CDR2 YFSETQ. CDR3 length: 15 residues. CDR3 region: CASSSSGVTYNEQFF. The CDR3 DNA follows: TGCGCCAGCAGCTCCTCGGGGGTAACTTACAATGAGCAGTTCTTC.

V and J are TRBV28 and TRBJ2-2; 10 bases map to TRBD1. V was pared by 9 bases and J by 4 bases, with 11 bases of the junction left unmatched. The CDR3 covers 16 residues. Germline loops: CDR1 MDHEN, CDR2 SYDVKM. The CDR3 region is CASTVSGTGATGELFF. The CDR3 DNA reads TGTGCCAGTACGGTATCAGGGACAGGGGCCACCGGGGAGCTGTTTTTT. Complete variable domain (other parts from reference TRBV28 and TRBJ2-2): DVKVTQSSRYLVKRTGEKVFLECVQDMDHENMFWYRQDPGLGLRLIYFSYDVKMKEKGDIPEGYSVSREKKERFSLILESASTNQTSMYLCASTVSGTGATGELFFGEGSRLTVL.

The sample holds a few counts of this clonotype. This sequence joins TRBV5-1 and TRBJ1-1; D possibly corresponds to TRBD1 (5 bases). The ends were cut back, 4 bases at V and 5 bases at J, with 12 bases in the middle. Germline V gene lookup returns CDR1 SGHRS and CDR2 YFSETQ. This CDR3 is 13 amino acids long. CDR3 nucleotide sequence: TGCGCCAGCAGCCGTCGGGGGGAAACTGAAGCTTTCTTT. It is translated as CASSRRGETEAFF. The variable domain in full, with the rest retrieved from reference TRBV5-1 and TRBJ1-1, is KAGVTQTPRYLIKTRGQQVTLSCSPISGHRSVSWYQQTPGQGLQFLFEYFSETQRNKGNFPGRFSGRQFSNSRSEMNVSTLELGDSALYLCASSRRGETEAFFGQGTRLTVV.

This clonotype was counted many times. The J gene is TRBJ2-5, the V gene TRBV3-1; 11 nucleotides line up with TRBD2. The germline gives CDR1 LGHDT, CDR2 YNNKEL (reference sequence). V shed 4 bases, J shed 3 bases, and the junction held 7 bases outside the gene matches. The CDR3 sequence is 16 residues long. The CDR3 DNA reads as TGTGCCAGCAGCCCCCTAGCGGGGGGCCCCAAAGAGACCCAGTACTTC. Translating gives CASSPLAGGPKETQYF.

This clonotype was observed a handful of times. This chain connects TRBV3-1 to TRBJ1-5, with 10 bases lining up with TRBD1. Losses at the gene ends were 0 bases for V and 7 bases for J; bases not matched to a gene: 3. The CDR3 consists of 15 residues. Germline V gene data show CDR1 as LGHDT and CDR2 as YNNKEL (reference sequence). For the CDR3, the DNA is TGTGCCAGCAGCCAAGATGCGACAGGGGGCCAGCCCCAGCATTTT. It translates to CASSQDATGGQPQHF.

The sample holds many counts of this clonotype. The gene calls are TRBV12-3 or TRBV12-4 and TRBJ2-2; 10 bases align to TRBD2. This CDR3 is built from 14 residues. J gave up 3 bases and V 10 bases, and 5 bases lay outside the gene matches. CDR3 DNA: TGTGCCATCCGGACTAGCGGTGACACCGGGGAGCTGTTTTTT. Protein: CAIRTSGDTGELFF.

The CDR3 loop reads CASSRAGQGEFELFF. The CDR3 DNA sequence: TGTGCCAGCAGCCGGGCGGGACAGGGCGAATTTGAACTGTTTTTT. The V call is TRBV28, the J call TRBJ1-4, with 9 positions matching TRBD1. This CDR3 has 15 amino acids. The V segment lost 6 bases and the J segment 12 bases; nucleotides outside the gene matches: 14. Germline CDR1 reads MDHEN; CDR2 reads SYDVKM.

This clonotype was detected ten times or more. V usage is TRBV29-1 and J usage is TRBJ2-5; 12 bases are a match to TRBD2. The CDR3 is 13 residues long. V was pared by 7 bases and J by 6 bases, with 6 bases of the junction left unmatched. The V gene's germline CDR1 is SQVTM and CDR2 ANQGSEA. The CDR3 region is CSGDGLAGKTQYF. CDR3 coding DNA: TGCAGCGGCGACGGACTAGCGGGGAAGACCCAGTACTTC. Together with reference TRBV29-1 and TRBJ2-5, the CDR3 gives the full variable domain: SAVISQKPSRDICQRGTSLTIQCQVDSQVTMMFWYRQQPGQSLTLIATANQGSEATYESGFVIDKFPISRPNLTFSTLTVSNMSPEDSSIYLCSGDGLAGKTQYFGPGTRLLVL.

As to this clonotype: Its ends do not fully match the called genes, so a read error is possible. The chain has TRBV20-1 and TRBJ1-4; D uncertain. Germline V gene lookup returns CDR1 DFQATT and CDR2 SNEGSKA (reference sequence). The CDR3 contains 17 residues. CDR3 amino acids: CCARDYGPGISNEKLFF. The CDR3 DNA reads TGCTGTGCTAGAGATTACGGTCCCGGTATTTCTAATGAAAAACTGTTTTTT.